This T cell receptor (beta chain) is from a study of cytotoxic CD8 clonotypes in ibrutinib-treated CLL. Study findings and constraints: Public clonotypes were seen rarely and were contracted or stable on treatment. The clonality went up when patients responded to ibrutinib and dropped back toward baseline at progression.

Investigators sought sequencing depths of between 1 in 200,000 and 1 in 1 million T cells. The table came from immunoSEQ multiplex PCR; TCRdb's copy has only in-frame clones and leaves some out. In the table there are tens of thousands of clones, around three fifths of which are singletons. With 4 bases removed from V and 4 bases from J, the gap between germline ends came to 15 bases. From germline, CDR1 is SGHDT and CDR2 YYEEEE. The CDR3 has 14 amino acids. The authors obtained 1.5 to 2.5 micrograms of genomic DNA from cryopreserved PBMCs for TCR beta libraries. Concerning this clone itself: Its target is unknown.

Sequencing was performed on PBMCs, taken before ibrutinib treatment. The chain is built from TRBV5-6 and TRBJ2-7; D might be TRBD1 or TRBD2, each matching 5 bases. The sequence derives from a human donor with chronic lymphocytic leukemia. The CDR3 DNA reads TGTGCCAGCAGCCTCCGGGACGGAGTTTACGAGCAGTACTTC. Encoded protein: CASSLRDGVYEQYF.